This TCR beta chain derives from a study of radiation and T cells in renal cell carcinoma. Regarding the study as a whole: Top tumor clonotypes rose in blood 2 weeks post-radiation, then contracted. No pretreatment tumor biopsies were available for baseline clonotypes.

CDR3 length: 15 residues. In germline, CDR1 is SGHRS, CDR2 YFSETQ. The germline V and J ends were trimmed by 6 bases and 3 bases, with 15 bases remaining between them. Specified time point: blood 2 weeks post-SBRT. Stated treatment: 15 Gy SBRT to primary tumor, nephrectomy 4 weeks later. After SBRT, blood was collected at 2 and 4 weeks, plus baseline. Clear cell pathology was present in this patient's renal cell carcinoma. For this clone: The antigen remains undetermined.

Profiled with immunoSEQ multiplex PCR; TCRdb holds only in-frame clones, not every one. This sample carries 100,000 to 150,000 clones, 81% of them seen once, and the ten largest clones take 5.8%. This chain uses TRBV5-1 with TRBJ2-2; D not resolved. Specimen: blood, collected from a patient whose treatment included radiotherapy and nephrectomy. The receptor comes from a man aged 45 to 65 with renal cell carcinoma. CDR3: CASMLVRTDTGELFF. The CDR3 DNA sequence: TGCGCCAGCATGCTGGTCAGGACCGACACCGGGGAGCTGTTTTTT. The entire variable domain, with the rest obtained from reference TRBV5-1 and TRBJ2-2, is as follows: KAGVTQTPRYLIKTRGQQVTLSCSPISGHRSVSWYQQTPGQGLQFLFEYFSETQRNKGNFPGRFSGRQFSNSRSEMNVSTLELGDSALYLCASMLVRTDTGELFFGEGSRLTVL.